Listed here are 28 T cell receptor beta chains from one sample, sequenced in a study of human T cells and chemical hapten exposure. Time point specified: pre-sensitization, week 0. Treatment denoted: therapeutic diphenylcyclopropenone sensitization with weekly scalp DPC. Each CDR3 protein gets one entry after TCRdb re-called the RACE reads with MiXCR. This sample yields about 93,000 distinct CDR3 sequences, of which approximately 9% are seen a single time; 2.6% belongs to the top ten. Sequenced material: whole blood, taken in connection with sensitization to the hapten diphenylcyclopropenone (DPC). The source is a man aged 35-49 years with alopecia areata. Some clones in this sample may be carry-over from other donors' samples.

Ten or more counts support this clonotype. This chain links TRBV7-3 with TRBJ2-4, with 7 bases lining up with TRBD1. This CDR3 has 13 residues. Germline CDR1 reads SGHTA; CDR2 reads FQGTGA. With 4 bases clipped from V and 4 bases from J, the junction kept 1 base outside the gene matches. The CDR3 sequence: CASSSGQKNIQYF. The CDR3 nucleotides read TGTGCCAGCAGCTCGGGACAGAAAAACATTCAGTACTTC. Based on the CDR3 plus reference TRBV7-3 and TRBJ2-4, the full variable domain is GAGVSQTPSNKVTEKGKYVELRCDPISGHTALYWYRQSLGQGPEFLIYFQGTGAADDSGLPNDRFFAVRPEGSVSTLKIQRTERGDSAVYLCASSSGQKNIQYFGAGTRLSVL.

CDR3 sequence: CSAHTGTGVYEQYF. The CDR3 DNA sequence: TGCAGTGCTCATACCGGGACAGGGGTTTACGAGCAGTACTTC. The J gene is TRBJ2-7, the V gene TRBV20-1; TRBD1 aligns across 10 bases. V lost 5 bases and J lost 4; bases outside the gene matches: 8. CDR1 is DFQATT, CDR2 SNEGSKA, per germline (reference sequence). The CDR3 spans 14 residues.

This clonotype has more than one count but fewer than ten. The chain recombines TRBV20-1 with TRBJ1-4, with D possibly TRBD1 on 6 matching bases. This CDR3 comprises 15 residues. Trimming stripped 0 bases from V and 6 bases from J, with 14 bases between. Germline loops: CDR1 DFQATT, CDR2 SNEGSKA (reference sequence). The CDR3 reads CSARDHGGLDEKLFF. CDR3 sequence (DNA): TGCAGTGCTAGAGATCATGGGGGGCTGGATGAAAAACTGTTTTTT.

This clonotype was seen many times. The J gene is TRBJ1-5, the V gene TRBV5-1; D not certain. From germline, CDR1 is SGHRS and CDR2 YFSETQ. This CDR3 comprises 15 residues. V shed 1 base and J shed 0 bases, with 8 bases lying between them. The CDR3 bases are TGCGCCAGCAGCTTGATCGGGGTTAGCAATCAGCCCCAGCATTTT. Translating it yields CASSLIGVSNQPQHF.

CDR3 DNA: TGTGCCAGCAGGACAGGGATAGATACGCAGTATTTT. Its translation is CASRTGIDTQYF. The genes are TRBV2 and TRBJ2-3; 7 nucleotides agree with TRBD1. J lost 5 bases, V lost 6 bases, and 2 bases had no gene match. The CDR3 loop spans 12 amino acids. Per germline, CDR1 SNHLY and CDR2 FYNNEI.

This clonotype was detected ten times or more. V gene TRBV28 combines with J gene TRBJ1-4; 9 nucleotides align to TRBD1. V shed 4 bases and J 7 bases; nucleotides not matched to a gene: 1. CDR3 length: 13 amino acids. Germline V gene sequence: CDR1 MDHEN, CDR2 SYDVKM. The CDR3 spells CASSSTGGEKLFF. The CDR3 nucleotides read TGTGCCAGCAGTTCGACAGGGGGTGAAAAACTGTTTTTT.

This chain uses TRBV7-2 with TRBJ1-6; D uncertain. CDR1 and CDR2 from the germline V gene are SGHTA and FQGNSA. CDR3 length: 13 amino acids. Trimming took off 5 bases at V and 13 bases at J, with 15 bases between the two ends. The CDR3 bases are TGTGCCAGCAGCGGTAGTTGGGCCCGGCCCCTCCACTTT. Translated, it gives CASSGSWARPLHF.

The rearrangement joins TRBV6-5 to TRBJ1-5, with TRBD1 as a possible D gene (5 bases). This CDR3 is built from 15 residues. V lost 6 bases and J 3 bases, leaving 15 bases between the germline ends. The germline CDR1 and CDR2 sequences are MNHEY and SVGAGI. The CDR3 here is CASSPRWGDNQPQHF. DNA of the CDR3: TGTGCCAGCAGCCCGAGATGGGGGGACAATCAGCCCCAGCATTTT.

CDR3 in DNA: TGTGCCAGCAGCGTAGGCGCGGGAGCTCTAGATACGCAGTATTTT. Its translation: CASSVGAGALDTQYF. The V gene is TRBV9, the J gene TRBJ2-3, with TRBD2 matching 7 bases. The V segment lost 0 bases and the J segment 5 bases; nucleotides outside the gene matches: 6. The CDR3 runs 15 residues. Per the germline V gene, CDR1 is SGDLS and CDR2 is YYNGEE.

This clonotype was seen a handful of times. The chain has TRBV6-5 and TRBJ2-3, with 9 nucleotides matching TRBD2. The CDR3 runs 15 residues. V was clipped by 6 bases and J by 2 bases; unmatched bases: 6. The V gene's germline CDR1 is MNHEY and CDR2 SVGAGI. For the CDR3, the DNA is TGTGCCAGCAGGGAACTAGCGGGCTACACAGATACGCAGTATTTT. This translates into CASRELAGYTDTQYF.

The chain recombines TRBV10-3 with TRBJ2-5, with 8 nucleotides matching TRBD2. Unmatched junction bases numbered 9, after V lost 4 bases and J lost 2 bases. Germline CDR1 and CDR2: ENHRY and SYGVKD. This CDR3 is built from 16 residues. The CDR3 sequence is CAISGSSGDLQETQYF. DNA for the CDR3: TGTGCCATCAGTGGGAGTAGCGGGGACCTACAAGAGACCCAGTACTTC.

The chain is built from TRBV10-3 and TRBJ2-3, with 8 positions matching TRBD2. The CDR3 is 19 amino acids. Unmatched junction bases numbered 14, after V lost 0 bases and J lost 3 bases. Germline V gives CDR1 ENHRY, CDR2 SYGVKD. The CDR3 protein is CAISESLAGYASKTDTQYF. For the CDR3, the DNA is TGTGCCATCAGTGAGTCGCTAGCGGGTTACGCAAGTAAGACAGATACGCAGTATTTT.

DNA of the CDR3: TGTGCCAGCACTGATACAGAGCCCCGTTTGGACTACGAGCAGTACTTC. Translated, it gives CASTDTEPRLDYEQYF. The chain has TRBV6-2 or TRBV6-3 and TRBJ2-7; the D is unclear. CDR3 length: 16 residues. The germline V gene encodes CDR1 MNHEY and CDR2 SVGEGT. Trimming cost V 7 bases and J 3 bases, with 22 bases left between them.

The rearrangement links TRBV20-1 to TRBJ1-6, with D tentatively TRBD1 (6 bases). Trimming took 4 bases from V and 8 from J, leaving 12 bases between them. The germline V gene encodes CDR1 DFQATT and CDR2 SNEGSKA (reference sequence). The CDR3 contains 13 residues. The CDR3 DNA follows: TGCAGTGCTAAATGGGGGCTCGATTCACCCCTCCACTTT. Translating gives CSAKWGLDSPLHF.

There are a few counts of this clonotype. The genes are TRBV5-1 and TRBJ2-6; no clear D. Germline assignment: CDR1 SGHRS and CDR2 YFSETQ. CDR3 length: 18 residues. V was cut by 0 bases and J by 0 bases, with 13 bases left in between. The CDR3 here is CASSLGSVTRSGANVLTF. The CDR3 DNA reads TGCGCCAGCAGCTTGGGGTCAGTTACCCGCTCTGGGGCCAACGTCCTGACTTTC. Complete variable domain (other parts from reference TRBV5-1 and TRBJ2-6): KAGVTQTPRYLIKTRGQQVTLSCSPISGHRSVSWYQQTPGQGLQFLFEYFSETQRNKGNFPGRFSGRQFSNSRSEMNVSTLELGDSALYLCASSLGSVTRSGANVLTFGAGSRLTVL.

The sample holds a few counts of this clonotype. The J gene is TRBJ1-5, the V gene TRBV2, with unresolved D. V gave up 6 bases and J gave up 5 bases, with 11 bases separating them. Germline lookup yields CDR1 SNHLY and CDR2 FYNNEI. The CDR3 runs 13 residues. CDR3 protein: CASRENWDQPQHF. CDR3 nucleotides: TGTGCCAGCAGGGAGAATTGGGATCAGCCCCAGCATTTT.

This clonotype has more than one count but fewer than ten. This sequence joins TRBV5-6 and TRBJ1-5; D is undetermined. The germline gives CDR1 SGHDT, CDR2 YYEEEE. Trimming removed 0 bases from V and 3 bases from J, with 13 bases in between. The CDR3 is 16 residues long. CDR3 coding DNA: TGTGCCAGCAGCTTGGGAGGGCAACGGGACAATCAGCCCCAGCATTTT. This encodes CASSLGGQRDNQPQHF. Drawing the rest from reference TRBV5-6 and TRBJ1-5, the complete variable domain is DAGVTQSPTHLIKTRGQQVTLRCSPKSGHDTVSWYQQALGQGPQFIFQYYEEEERQRGNFPDRFSGHQFPNYSSELNVNALLLGDSALYLCASSLGGQRDNQPQHFGDGTRLSIL.

The gene calls are TRBV3-1 and TRBJ1-6, with 9 bases that match TRBD1. The CDR3 is made up of 17 amino acids. V lost 0 bases, J lost 9 bases, and 9 bases stayed unmatched. Germline loops: CDR1 LGHDT, CDR2 YNNKEL (reference sequence). This CDR3 is CASSQDHAGTGSSPLHF. In DNA form, the CDR3 reads TGTGCCAGCAGCCAAGATCATGCAGGGACAGGGAGTTCACCCCTCCACTTT.

This clonotype has only a few counts. The V gene is TRBV20-1, the J gene TRBJ1-2; 11 nucleotides align to TRBD1. With V trimmed by 2 bases and J by 6 bases, 5 bases remained unmatched. This CDR3 contains 14 residues. Looked up from germline, CDR1 is DFQATT and CDR2 is SNEGSKA (reference sequence). The chain's CDR3 is CSARRGQGANGYTF. For the CDR3, the DNA is TGCAGTGCTAGAAGAGGACAGGGGGCCAATGGCTACACCTTC.

This clonotype has more than one count but fewer than ten. This chain uses TRBV30 with TRBJ2-5, with 9 bases identical to TRBD1. CDR1 is GTSNPN, CDR2 SVGIG, per germline (reference sequence). V lost 0 bases and J lost 2; bases outside the gene matches: 1. The CDR3 covers 14 residues. In DNA form, the CDR3 reads TGTGCCTGGAGTGTCGGACAGGGGCAAGAGACCCAGTACTTC. Residues: CAWSVGQGQETQYF.

This clonotype was detected a few times. The rearrangement uses TRBV6-5 and TRBJ2-3; 8 nucleotides line up with TRBD2. CDR1 MNHEY and CDR2 SVGAGI come from the germline V gene. V lost 4 bases to trimming and J lost 0 bases; unmatched junction nucleotides: 3. CDR3 size: 15 residues. Here the CDR3 reads CASSSPSGSTDTQYF. DNA for the CDR3: TGTGCCAGCAGTTCCCCTAGCGGGAGCACAGATACGCAGTATTTT.

This clonotype showed up just a few times. The gene calls are TRBV19 and TRBJ2-5, with 10 bases fitting TRBD2. Germline lookup yields CDR1 LNHDA and CDR2 SQIVND (reference sequence). This CDR3 comprises 16 residues. V trimming: 5 bases; J trimming: 4 bases; junction bases outside the gene matches: 10. CDR3 bases: TGTGCCAGTAGTGATCAAGCGGGAGGGCCCCGAGAGACCCAGTACTTC. Translated: CASSDQAGGPRETQYF.

This clonotype was observed at least ten times. This rearrangement joins TRBV9 to TRBJ2-1; D is uncertain. Germline assignment: CDR1 SGDLS and CDR2 YYNGEE. CDR3 length equals 15 residues. V was cut by 4 bases and J by 7 bases, with 18 bases left in between. CDR3 sequence: CASSLGFGVGNEQFF. Written as DNA, the CDR3 is TGTGCCAGCAGCTTAGGGTTTGGAGTAGGTAATGAGCAGTTCTTC.

This clonotype was seen repeatedly, ten times or more. J is TRBJ1-1 and V is TRBV28, with TRBD1 as a possible D gene (5 bases). Trimming took off 3 bases at V and 1 base at J, with 9 bases between the two ends. Germline V gene data show CDR1 as MDHEN and CDR2 as SYDVKM. This CDR3 has 14 residues. As DNA, the CDR3 is TGTGCCAGCAGTTTCACCAGGGCGAACACTGAAGCTTTCTTT. It specifies CASSFTRANTEAFF.

The table lists this clonotype with a few counts. This chain uses TRBV10-3 with TRBJ2-1; TRBD1 matches at 12 bases. The CDR3 covers 14 residues. V dropped 6 bases and J dropped 9; count of bases not matched to a gene: 6. CDR1 ENHRY and CDR2 SYGVKD come from the germline V gene. The CDR3 protein is CAISPGTGGGEQFF. CDR3 coding DNA: TGTGCCATCAGCCCAGGGACAGGGGGCGGTGAGCAGTTCTTC.

The CDR3 DNA follows: TGTGCCAGCATGACAGGGTTAGGGACAGATACGCAGTATTTT. This gives the protein CASMTGLGTDTQYF. V is TRBV3-1 and J is TRBJ2-3; 7 bases are shared with TRBD1. Germline-derived CDR1 and CDR2 are LGHDT and YNNKEL (reference sequence). The CDR3 spans 14 residues. J gave up 3 bases and V 7 bases, and 7 bases lay outside the gene matches.

This clonotype was found many times. The rearrangement links TRBV20-1 to TRBJ2-3, with 10 nucleotides matching TRBD2. V gave up 6 bases and J gave up 6 bases; unmatched junction bases: 18. This CDR3 is 17 amino acids long. Germline CDR1 and CDR2: DFQATT and SNEGSKA (reference sequence). CDR3 region: CSATPSVAGGVWDTQYF. The CDR3, as DNA: TGCAGTGCCACCCCCTCCGTAGCGGGAGGCGTCTGGGATACGCAGTATTTT.

This clonotype was counted a few times. J is TRBJ1-1 and V is TRBV27; TRBD1 might be the D (6 bases). CDR3 length: 13 amino acids. Germline V CDR1 and CDR2: MNHEY, SMNVEV (reference sequence). Trimming took 5 bases from V and 3 from J, leaving 10 bases between them. This CDR3 is CASSHTGHTEAFF. In DNA, the CDR3 is TGTGCCAGCAGTCACACAGGGCACACTGAAGCTTTCTTT.